The table lists the clone carrying this T cell receptor beta chain with many counts. TCRdb reanalysed the RT-PCR reads using MiXCR and keeps one entry per CDR3 protein. The sample contains 900,000 to 1,000,000 distinct CDR3 sequences, 18% of which appear only once. Germline lookup yields CDR1 SEHNR and CDR2 FQNEAQ (reference sequence). This CDR3 is 11 amino acids long. V was cut by 2 bases and J by 5 bases, with 4 bases left in between. This sample was taken from a study of patients and donors after allogeneic stem cell transplantation. The sequencing input was blood, either unsorted or a sorted T cell fraction (not recorded which). The rearrangement uses TRBV7-9 and TRBJ2-7, with unresolved D. The source of this sequence is a human donor who was either an allogeneic HSCT recipient or a stem cell or donor lymphocyte infusion donor (not recorded which). It is not recorded whose cells these are; they may come from a transplant donor. In nucleotides, the CDR3 is TGTGCCAGCAGCTTATCGGACGAGCAGTACTTC. It is translated as CASSLSDEQYF.